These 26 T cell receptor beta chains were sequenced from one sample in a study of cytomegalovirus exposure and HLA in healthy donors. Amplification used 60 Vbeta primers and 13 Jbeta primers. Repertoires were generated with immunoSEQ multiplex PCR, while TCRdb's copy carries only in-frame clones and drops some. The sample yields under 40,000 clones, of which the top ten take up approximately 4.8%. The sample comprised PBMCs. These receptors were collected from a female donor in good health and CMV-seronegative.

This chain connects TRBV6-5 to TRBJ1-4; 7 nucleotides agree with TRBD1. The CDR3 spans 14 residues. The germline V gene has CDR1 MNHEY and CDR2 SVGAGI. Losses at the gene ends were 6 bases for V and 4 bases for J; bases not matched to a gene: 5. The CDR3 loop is CASRRTGLNEKLFF. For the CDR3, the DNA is TGTGCCAGCAGACGGACAGGACTTAATGAAAAACTGTTTTTT.

The CDR3 loop is CASSFTNTGELFF. DNA of the CDR3: TGTGCCAGCAGCTTCACGAACACCGGGGAGCTGTTTTTT. This sequence joins TRBV11-2 and TRBJ2-2; D gene uncertain. V lost 3 bases and J lost 0, with 2 bases in between. Germline values: CDR1 SGHAT, CDR2 FQNNGV. The CDR3 contains 13 residues.

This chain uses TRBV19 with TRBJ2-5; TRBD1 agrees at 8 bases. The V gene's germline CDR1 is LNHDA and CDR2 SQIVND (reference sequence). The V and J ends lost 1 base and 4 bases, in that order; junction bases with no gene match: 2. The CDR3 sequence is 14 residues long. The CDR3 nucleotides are TGTGCCAGTAGTATAGGGACAGGGATAGAGACCCAGTACTTC. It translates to CASSIGTGIETQYF.

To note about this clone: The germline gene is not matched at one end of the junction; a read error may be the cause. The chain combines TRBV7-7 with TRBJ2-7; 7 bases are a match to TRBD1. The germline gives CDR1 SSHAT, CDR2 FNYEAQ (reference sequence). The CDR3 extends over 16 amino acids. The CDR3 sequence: CASSPTPAGGDHEQYF. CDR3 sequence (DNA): TGTGCTAGCAGCCCCACCCCTGCAGGGGGTGACCACGAGCAGTACTTC.

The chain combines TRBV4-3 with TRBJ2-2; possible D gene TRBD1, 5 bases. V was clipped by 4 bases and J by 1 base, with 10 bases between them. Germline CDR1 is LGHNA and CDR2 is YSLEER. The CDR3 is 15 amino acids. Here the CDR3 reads CASSLEQVNTGELFF. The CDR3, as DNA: TGCGCCAGCAGCCTAGAACAGGTGAACACCGGGGAGCTGTTTTTT.

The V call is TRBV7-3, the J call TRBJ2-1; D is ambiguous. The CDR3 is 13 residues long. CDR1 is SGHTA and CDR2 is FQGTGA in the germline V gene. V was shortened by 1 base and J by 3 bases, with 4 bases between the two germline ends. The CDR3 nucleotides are TGTGCCAGCAGCTTAAGGAGCTACAATGAGCAGTTCTTC. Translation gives CASSLRSYNEQFF. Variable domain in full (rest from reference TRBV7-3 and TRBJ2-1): GAGVSQTPSNKVTEKGKYVELRCDPISGHTALYWYRQSLGQGPEFLIYFQGTGAADDSGLPNDRFFAVRPEGSVSTLKIQRTERGDSAVYLCASSLRSYNEQFFGPGTRLTVL.

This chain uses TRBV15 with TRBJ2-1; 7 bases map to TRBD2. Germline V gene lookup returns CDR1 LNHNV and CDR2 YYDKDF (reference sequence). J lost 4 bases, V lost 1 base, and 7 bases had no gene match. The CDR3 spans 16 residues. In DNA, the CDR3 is TGTGCCACCAGCAGAGCCAGCGGGGCGTTATACAATGAGCAGTTCTTC. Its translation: CATSRASGALYNEQFF. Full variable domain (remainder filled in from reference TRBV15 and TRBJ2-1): DAMVIQNPRYQVTQFGKPVTLSCSQTLNHNVMYWYQQKSSQAPKLLFHYYDKDFNNEADTPDNFQSRRPNTSFCFLDIRSPGLGDTAMYLCATSRASGALYNEQFFGPGTRLTVL.

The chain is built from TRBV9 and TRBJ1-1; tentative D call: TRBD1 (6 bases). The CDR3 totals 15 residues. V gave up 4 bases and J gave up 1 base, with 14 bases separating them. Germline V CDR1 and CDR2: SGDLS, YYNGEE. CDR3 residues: CASSTRTDTNTEAFF. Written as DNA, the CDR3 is TGTGCCAGCAGCACCCGGACAGATACGAACACTGAAGCTTTCTTT.

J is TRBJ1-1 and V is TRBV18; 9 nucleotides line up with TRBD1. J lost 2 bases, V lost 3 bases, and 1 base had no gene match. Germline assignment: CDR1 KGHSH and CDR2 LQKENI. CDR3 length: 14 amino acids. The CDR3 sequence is CASSPTGGNTEAFF. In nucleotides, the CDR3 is TGTGCCAGCTCACCGACAGGGGGAAACACTGAAGCTTTCTTT. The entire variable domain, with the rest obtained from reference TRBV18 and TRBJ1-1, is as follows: NAGVMQNPRHLVRRRGQEARLRCSPMKGHSHVYWYRQLPEEGLKFMVYLQKENIIDESGMPKERFSAEFPKEGPSILRIQQVVRGDSAAYFCASSPTGGNTEAFFGQGTRLTVV.

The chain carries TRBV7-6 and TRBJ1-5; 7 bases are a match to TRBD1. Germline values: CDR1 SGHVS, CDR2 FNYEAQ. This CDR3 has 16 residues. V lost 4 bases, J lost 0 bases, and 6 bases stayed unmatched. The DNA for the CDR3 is TGTGCCAGCAGCTACGGGACAGCGTATAGCAATCAGCCCCAGCATTTT. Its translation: CASSYGTAYSNQPQHF.

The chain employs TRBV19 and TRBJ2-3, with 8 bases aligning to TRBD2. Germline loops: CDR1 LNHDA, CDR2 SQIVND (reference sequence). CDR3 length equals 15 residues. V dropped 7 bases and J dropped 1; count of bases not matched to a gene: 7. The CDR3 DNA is TGTGCCAGTACCCCGGGGGGGGCGGGCACAGATACGCAGTATTTT. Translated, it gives CASTPGGAGTDTQYF. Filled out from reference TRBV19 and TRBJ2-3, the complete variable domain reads DGGITQSPKYLFRKEGQNVTLSCEQNLNHDAMYWYRQDPGQGLRLIYYSQIVNDFQKGDIAEGYSVSREKKESFPLTVTSAQKNPTAFYLCASTPGGAGTDTQYFGPGTRLTVL.

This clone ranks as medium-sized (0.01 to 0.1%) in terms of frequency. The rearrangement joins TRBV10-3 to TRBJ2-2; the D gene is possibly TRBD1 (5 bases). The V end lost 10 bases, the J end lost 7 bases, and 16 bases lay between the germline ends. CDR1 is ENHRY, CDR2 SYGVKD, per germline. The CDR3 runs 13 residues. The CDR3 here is CARLRQFHGELFF. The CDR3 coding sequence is TGTGCCAGGCTTCGACAGTTTCACGGGGAGCTGTTTTTT.

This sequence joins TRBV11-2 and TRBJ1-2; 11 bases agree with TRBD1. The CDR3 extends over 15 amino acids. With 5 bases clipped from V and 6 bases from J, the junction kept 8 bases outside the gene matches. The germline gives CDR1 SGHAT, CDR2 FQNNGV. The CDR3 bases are TGTGCCAGCAGCAAAAGGACAGGGGGCTGGAATGGCTACACCTTC. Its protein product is CASSKRTGGWNGYTF.

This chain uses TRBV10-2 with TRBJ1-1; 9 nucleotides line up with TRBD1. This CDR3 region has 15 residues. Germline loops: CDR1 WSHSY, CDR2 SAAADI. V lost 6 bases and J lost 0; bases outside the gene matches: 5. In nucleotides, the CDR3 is TGCGCCAGCAGCGGGACAGGGACGGTGAACACTGAAGCTTTCTTT. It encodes CASSGTGTVNTEAFF.

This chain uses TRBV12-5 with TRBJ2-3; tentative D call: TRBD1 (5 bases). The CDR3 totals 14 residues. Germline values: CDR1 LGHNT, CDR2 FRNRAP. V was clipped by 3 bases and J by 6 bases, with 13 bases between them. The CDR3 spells CASGLGRVGDTQYF. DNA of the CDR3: TGTGCTAGTGGTTTAGGCAGGGTGGGGGATACGCAGTATTTT.

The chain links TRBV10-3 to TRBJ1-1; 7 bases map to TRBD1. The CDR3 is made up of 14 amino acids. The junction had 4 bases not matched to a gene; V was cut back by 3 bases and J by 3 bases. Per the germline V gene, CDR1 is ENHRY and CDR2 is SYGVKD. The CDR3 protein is CAISESQGYTEAFF. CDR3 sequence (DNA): TGTGCCATCAGTGAATCACAGGGGTACACTGAAGCTTTCTTT.

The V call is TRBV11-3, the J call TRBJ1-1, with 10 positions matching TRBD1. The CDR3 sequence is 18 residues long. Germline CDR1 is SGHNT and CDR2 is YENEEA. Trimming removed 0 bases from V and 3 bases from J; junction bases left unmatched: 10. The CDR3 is CASSLDLPPDRGHTEAFF. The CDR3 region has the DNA TGTGCCAGCAGCTTAGATCTTCCCCCAGACAGGGGGCACACTGAAGCTTTCTTT.

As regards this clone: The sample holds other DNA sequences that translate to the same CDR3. The CDR3 is CASSLDRGIGGELFF. CDR3 nucleotide sequence: TGTGCCAGCAGCCTGGACAGGGGGATTGGCGGGGAGCTGTTTTTT. The rearrangement uses TRBV9 and TRBJ2-2, with 10 bases that match TRBD1. V shed 4 bases and J 7 bases; nucleotides not matched to a gene: 7. Germline V gene data show CDR1 as SGDLS and CDR2 as YYNGEE. This CDR3 comprises 15 residues.

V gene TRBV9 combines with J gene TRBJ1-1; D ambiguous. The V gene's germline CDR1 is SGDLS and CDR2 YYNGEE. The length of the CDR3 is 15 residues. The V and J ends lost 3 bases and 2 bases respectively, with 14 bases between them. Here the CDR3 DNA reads TGTGCCAGCAGCGCCGAACAATTGCCTAACACTGAAGCTTTCTTT. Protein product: CASSAEQLPNTEAFF.

The CDR3 DNA sequence: TGTGCCAGCAGTCCTAGCGGAAGCTCCTACAATGAGCAGTTCTTC. Its translation is CASSPSGSSYNEQFF. This chain joins TRBV6-5 and TRBJ2-1; the match to TRBD2 covers 7 bases. The CDR3 has 15 amino acids. The V gene end was trimmed by 5 bases and the J gene end by 0 bases; junction bases not matched to a gene: 4. CDR1 is MNHEY, CDR2 SVGAGI, per germline.

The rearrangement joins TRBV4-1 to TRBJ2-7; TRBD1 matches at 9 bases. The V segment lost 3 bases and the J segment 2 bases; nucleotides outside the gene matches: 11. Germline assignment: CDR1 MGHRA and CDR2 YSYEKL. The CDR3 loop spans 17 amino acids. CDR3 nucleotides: TGCGCCAGCAGCCACCCCGGGACAGGGACTGTCGCCTACGAGCAGTACTTC. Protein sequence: CASSHPGTGTVAYEQYF.

The chain's CDR3 is CASSVRRTLLLGSEAFF. The CDR3 DNA reads TGTGCCAGCAGTGTAAGGAGGACCCTATTACTAGGGTCTGAAGCTTTCTTT. The chain is built from TRBV2 and TRBJ1-1; D remains unclear. V was trimmed by 4 bases and J by 6 bases, leaving 24 bases between them. Germline-derived CDR1 and CDR2 are SNHLY and FYNNEI. The CDR3 extends over 17 amino acids.

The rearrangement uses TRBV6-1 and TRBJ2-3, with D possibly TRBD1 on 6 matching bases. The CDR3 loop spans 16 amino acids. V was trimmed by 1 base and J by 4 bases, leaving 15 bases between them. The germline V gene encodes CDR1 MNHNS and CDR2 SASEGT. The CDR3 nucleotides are TGTGCCAGCAGTGAAGGGGTGGGACATGCCGCAGATACGCAGTATTTT. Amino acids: CASSEGVGHAADTQYF.

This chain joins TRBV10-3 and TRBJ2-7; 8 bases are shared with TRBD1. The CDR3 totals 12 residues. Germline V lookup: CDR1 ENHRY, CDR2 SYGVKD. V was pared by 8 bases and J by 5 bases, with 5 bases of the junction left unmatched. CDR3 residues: CAIGAGGHEQYF. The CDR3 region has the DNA TGTGCCATCGGGGCAGGGGGCCACGAGCAGTACTTC.

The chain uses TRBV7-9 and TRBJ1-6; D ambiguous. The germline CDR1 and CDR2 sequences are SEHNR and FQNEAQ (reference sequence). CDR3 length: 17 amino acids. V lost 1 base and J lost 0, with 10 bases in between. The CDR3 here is CASSLVHSSSYNSPLHF. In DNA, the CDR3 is TGTGCCAGCAGCTTAGTGCACAGTTCCTCCTATAATTCACCCCTCCACTTT.

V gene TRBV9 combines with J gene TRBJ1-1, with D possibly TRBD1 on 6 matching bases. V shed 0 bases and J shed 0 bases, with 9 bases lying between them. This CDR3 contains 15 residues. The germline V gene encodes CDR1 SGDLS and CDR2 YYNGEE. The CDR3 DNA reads TGTGCCAGCAGCGTAGGGGGGGGCCTGAACACTGAAGCTTTCTTT. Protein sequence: CASSVGGGLNTEAFF.